This section outlines one T cell receptor beta chain sequence together with its context. This entry comes from a study of blood T cell repertoires in COVID-19. At the level of the study: Sources were T cells, B-cell-depleted T cells, or PBMCs; the material itself was cDNA or gDNA.

Germline assignment: CDR1 MNHNS and CDR2 SASEGT. The CDR3 consists of 14 residues. Losses at the gene ends were 3 bases for V and 4 bases for J; bases not matched to a gene: 1. Cohort placement rested on clinical history that participants reported themselves. Participants in the exposed group had met a COVID-19 case in the 2 weeks before joining the study. This table comes from immunoSEQ multiplex PCR, and its TCRdb copy is limited to in-frame clones, with some not included. The table shows around 200,000 clones, with approximately 86% occurring only once. V gene TRBV6-1 combines with J gene TRBJ2-2; 8 nucleotides align to TRBD1. The sequence came from a woman aged 30 to 39 who had been exposed to COVID-19. The material sequenced was PBMCs or T cells enriched from blood (not recorded which). In DNA form, the CDR3 reads TGTGCCAGCAGTGATCAGGGGGCCACCGGGGAGCTGTTTTTT. As protein: CASSDQGATGELFF.